Listed below are T cell receptor beta chains from one sample, sequenced in a study of human T cells and chemical hapten exposure. MiXCR, run by TCRdb on the RACE reads, gives a single entry per CDR3 protein. The repertoire holds under 200,000 distinct CDR3 sequences, with around 30% as singletons. The sequences come from whole blood, collected in connection with sensitization to the hapten diphenylcyclopropenone (DPC). The receptors were sampled from a woman in her late teens or twenties with alopecia areata. Some clones in this sample may be carry-over from other donors' samples. CDR3s include the opening cysteine and the closing phenylalanine or tryptophan. D genes are given only for firm matches. Size is omitted from some rows. Given values are once, few, many or a class for expanded clones.

V: TRBV29-1; D: NA; J: TRBJ2-4; size: few; CDR3: CSVVVGGRSIQYF; DNA: TGCAGCGTTGTCGTTGGAGGGAGAAGCATTCAGTACTTC
V: TRBV9; D: TRBD1; J: TRBJ1-2; size: few; CDR3: CASSPRTGWYGYTF; DNA: TGTGCCAGCAGCCCTCGGACAGGGTGGTATGGCTACACCTTC
V: TRBV7-8; D: NA; J: TRBJ1-6; size: once; CDR3: CASSLVIQDSPLHF; DNA: TGTGCCAGCAGCTTAGTAATTCAGGATTCACCCCTCCACTTT
V: TRBV7-8; D: NA; J: TRBJ2-7; size: NA; CDR3: CASSLKDYEQYF; DNA: TGTGCCAGCAGCTTAAAAGACTACGAGCAGTACTTC
V: TRBV5-4; D: TRBD2; J: TRBJ2-7; size: NA; CDR3: CASNVNRGGAHEQYF; DNA: TGTGCCAGCAACGTTAACCGCGGGGGGGCCCACGAGCAGTACTTC
V: TRBV29-1; D: TRBD1; J: TRBJ2-7; size: NA; CDR3: CSVGGTVHEQYF; DNA: TGCAGCGTTGGTGGGACAGTCCACGAGCAGTACTTC
V: TRBV6-2/TRBV6-3; D: NA; J: TRBJ2-2; size: NA; CDR3: CASSYSVRELFF; DNA: TGTGCCAGCAGTTACTCGGTCCGGGAGCTGTTTTTT
V: TRBV12-3/TRBV12-4; D: NA; J: TRBJ2-4; size: NA; CDR3: CASMNLGRGNIQYF; DNA: TGTGCCAGCATGAATCTGGGGCGGGGAAACATTCAGTACTTC
V: TRBV9; D: NA; J: TRBJ1-6; size: NA; CDR3: CASSVVGDNSYNSPLHF; DNA: TGTGCCAGCAGCGTAGTTGGGGACAACTCCTATAATTCACCCCTCCACTTT
V: TRBV29-1; D: TRBD2; J: TRBJ2-7; size: NA; CDR3: CSVRRPRGGSGKDEQYF; DNA: TGCAGCGTTCGACGTCCCCGGGGGGGTAGCGGGAAAGACGAGCAGTACTTC
V: TRBV9; D: NA; J: TRBJ2-1; size: few; CDR3: CASSSFMAAYNEQFF; DNA: TGTGCCAGCAGCTCTTTTATGGCGGCCTACAATGAGCAGTTCTTC
V: TRBV28; D: TRBD2; J: TRBJ2-3; size: few; CDR3: CASSPGTSGRRHTQYF; DNA: TGTGCCAGCAGTCCTGGGACTAGCGGGAGGAGGCATACGCAGTATTTT
V: TRBV7-9; D: NA; J: TRBJ1-1; size: few; CDR3: CASTTTFF; DNA: TGTGCCAGCACAACGACTTTCTTT
V: TRBV3-1; D: TRBD1; J: TRBJ1-2; size: NA; CDR3: CASSRSTGSYGYTF; DNA: TGTGCCAGCAGCCGCTCGACAGGGAGCTATGGCTACACCTTC
V: TRBV24-1; D: TRBD2; J: TRBJ2-3; size: few; CDR3: CATSDLAVDTQYF; DNA: TGTGCCACCAGTGATCTAGCGGTAGATACGCAGTATTTT
V: TRBV5-5; D: NA; J: TRBJ1-6; size: few; CDR3: CASSLHRSSYNSPLHF; DNA: TGTGCCAGCAGCTTGCACCGAAGCTCCTATAATTCACCCCTCCACTTT
V: TRBV27; D: TRBD1; J: TRBJ1-2; size: NA; CDR3: CASSFRQGVPGYTF; DNA: TGTGCCAGCAGTTTCCGACAGGGGGTCCCTGGCTACACCTTC
V: TRBV15; D: TRBD1; J: TRBJ1-2; size: few; CDR3: CATSSWQGQDYTF; DNA: TGTGCCACCAGCAGCTGGCAGGGACAGGACTACACCTTC
V: TRBV6-2/TRBV6-3; D: TRBD2; J: TRBJ2-1; size: few; CDR3: CASSPSGTSYEQFF; DNA: TGTGCCAGCAGCCCGTCCGGGACTAGCTATGAGCAGTTCTTC
V: TRBV12-3/TRBV12-4; D: NA; J: TRBJ2-7; size: NA; CDR3: CASRIGTKQYF; DNA: TGTGCCAGCAGGATTGGGACGAAGCAGTACTTC
V: TRBV6-2/TRBV6-3; D: NA; J: TRBJ2-2; size: NA; CDR3: CASSRLEPGGELFF; DNA: TGTGCCAGCAGCCGCCTGGAGCCGGGCGGGGAGCTGTTTTTT
V: TRBV29-1; D: TRBD2; J: TRBJ2-7; size: once; CDR3: CSASGGEVEQYF; DNA: TGCAGCGCTAGCGGGGGGGAGGTCGAGCAGTACTTC
V: TRBV7-9; D: TRBD1; J: TRBJ2-7; size: NA; CDR3: CASSSGGGNEQYF; DNA: TGTGCCAGCAGCTCAGGGGGCGGGAACGAGCAGTACTTC
V: TRBV4-1; D: NA; J: TRBJ2-3; size: once; CDR3: CASSQDGGYTQYF; DNA: TGCGCCAGCAGCCAAGACGGGGGTTATACGCAGTATTTT
V: TRBV29-1; D: TRBD2; J: TRBJ2-7; size: NA; CDR3: CSARTSGSGSYEQYF; DNA: TGCAGCGCCCGGACTAGCGGGAGTGGTTCCTACGAGCAGTACTTC